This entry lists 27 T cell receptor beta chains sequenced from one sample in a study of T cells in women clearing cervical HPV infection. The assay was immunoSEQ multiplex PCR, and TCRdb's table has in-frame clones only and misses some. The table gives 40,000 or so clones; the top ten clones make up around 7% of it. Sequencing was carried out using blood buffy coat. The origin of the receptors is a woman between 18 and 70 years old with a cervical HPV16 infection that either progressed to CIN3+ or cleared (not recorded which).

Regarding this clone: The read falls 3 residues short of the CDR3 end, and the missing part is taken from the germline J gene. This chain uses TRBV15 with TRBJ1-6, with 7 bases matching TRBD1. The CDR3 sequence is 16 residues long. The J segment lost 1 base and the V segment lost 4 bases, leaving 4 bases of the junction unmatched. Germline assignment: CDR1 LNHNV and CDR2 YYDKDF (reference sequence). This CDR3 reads CATSKRQGSYNSPLHF. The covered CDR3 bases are TGTGCCACCAGCAAACGACAGGGATCCTATAATTCACCC.

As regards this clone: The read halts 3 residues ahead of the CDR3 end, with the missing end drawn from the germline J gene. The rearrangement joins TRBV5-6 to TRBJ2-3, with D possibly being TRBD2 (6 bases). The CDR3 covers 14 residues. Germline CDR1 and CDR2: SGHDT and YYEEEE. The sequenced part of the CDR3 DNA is TGTGCCAGCAGCGTGGAGGGTTTCCAAGAGACG. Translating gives CASSVEGFQET. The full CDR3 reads CASSVEGFQETQYF.

The CDR3 loop reads CASSIGTGSYNEQFF. The CDR3 DNA, read in part, is TGTGCCAGTAGTATAGGGACAGGATCCTACAATGAG. The chain couples TRBV19 to TRBJ2-1, with 7 bases identical to TRBD1. The read comes to an end 3 residues before the CDR3 does, leaving the germline J gene to fill in the end. Trimming removed 1 base from V and 1 base from J; junction bases left unmatched: 1. CDR1 LNHDA and CDR2 SQIVND come from the germline V gene (reference sequence). The CDR3 covers 15 residues.

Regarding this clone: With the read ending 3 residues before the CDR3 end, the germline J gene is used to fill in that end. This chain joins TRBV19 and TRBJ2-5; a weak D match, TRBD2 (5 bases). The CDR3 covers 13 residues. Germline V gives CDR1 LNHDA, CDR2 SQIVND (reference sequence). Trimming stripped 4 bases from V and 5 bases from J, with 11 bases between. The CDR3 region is CASSTTKLETQYF. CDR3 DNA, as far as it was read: TGTGCCAGTAGTACGACTAAATTGGAGACC. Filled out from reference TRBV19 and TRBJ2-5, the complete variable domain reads DGGITQSPKYLFRKEGQNVTLSCEQNLNHDAMYWYRQDPGQGLRLIYYSQIVNDFQKGDIAEGYSVSREKKESFPLTVTSAQKNPTAFYLCASSTTKLETQYFGPGTRLLVL.

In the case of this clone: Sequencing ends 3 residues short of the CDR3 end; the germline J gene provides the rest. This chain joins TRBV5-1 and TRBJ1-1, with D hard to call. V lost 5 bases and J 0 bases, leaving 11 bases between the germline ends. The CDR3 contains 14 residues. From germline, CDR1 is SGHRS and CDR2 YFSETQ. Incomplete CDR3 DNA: TGCGCCAGCAGGGAGCGGGTCATGAACACTGAA. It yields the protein CASRERVMNTE. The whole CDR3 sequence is CASRERVMNTEAFF.

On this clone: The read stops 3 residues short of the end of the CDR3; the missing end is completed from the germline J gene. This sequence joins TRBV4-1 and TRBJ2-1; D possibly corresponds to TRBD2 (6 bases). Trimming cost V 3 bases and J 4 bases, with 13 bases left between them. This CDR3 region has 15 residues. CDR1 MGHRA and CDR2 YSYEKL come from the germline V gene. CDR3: CASSQPLARYNEQFF. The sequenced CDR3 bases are TGCGCCAGCAGCCAGCCCCTAGCGCGGTACAATGAG.

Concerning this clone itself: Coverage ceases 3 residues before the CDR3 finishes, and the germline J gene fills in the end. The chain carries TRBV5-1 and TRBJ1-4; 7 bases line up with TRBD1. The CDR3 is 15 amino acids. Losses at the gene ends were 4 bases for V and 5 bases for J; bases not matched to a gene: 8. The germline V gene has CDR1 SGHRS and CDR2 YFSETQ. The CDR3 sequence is CASSGAGTANEKLFF. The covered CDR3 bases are TGCGCCAGCAGCGGCGCCGGGACAGCAAATGAAAAA.

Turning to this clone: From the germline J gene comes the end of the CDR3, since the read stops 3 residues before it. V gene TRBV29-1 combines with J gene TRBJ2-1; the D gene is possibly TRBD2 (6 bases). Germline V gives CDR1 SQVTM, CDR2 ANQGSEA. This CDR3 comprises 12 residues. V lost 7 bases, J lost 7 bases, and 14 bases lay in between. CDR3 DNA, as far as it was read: TGCAGCGGCCGGCTAGCGAGGAATGAG. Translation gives CSGRLARNE. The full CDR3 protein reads CSGRLARNEQFF.

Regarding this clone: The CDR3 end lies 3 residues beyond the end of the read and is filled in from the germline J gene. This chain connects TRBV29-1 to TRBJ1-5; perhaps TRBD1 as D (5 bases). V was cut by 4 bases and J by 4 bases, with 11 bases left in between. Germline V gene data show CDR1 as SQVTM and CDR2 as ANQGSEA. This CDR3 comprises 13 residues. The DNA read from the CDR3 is TGCAGCGTTGCCCGGGGGGGAAATCAGCCC. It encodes CSVARGGNQP. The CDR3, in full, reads CSVARGGNQPQHF.

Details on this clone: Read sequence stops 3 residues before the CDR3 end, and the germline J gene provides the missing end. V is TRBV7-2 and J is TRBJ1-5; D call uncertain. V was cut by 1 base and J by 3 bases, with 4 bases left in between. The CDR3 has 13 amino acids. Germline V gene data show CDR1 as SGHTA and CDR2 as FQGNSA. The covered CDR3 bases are TGTGCCAGCAGCTTAGAGCACAATCAGCCC. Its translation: CASSLEHNQP. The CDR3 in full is CASSLEHNQPQHF. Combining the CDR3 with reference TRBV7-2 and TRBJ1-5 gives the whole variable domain GAGVSQSPSNKVTEKGKDVELRCDPISGHTALYWYRQSLGQGLEFLIYFQGNSAPDKSGLPSDRFSAERTGGSVSTLTIQRTQQEDSAVYLCASSLEHNQPQHFGDGTRLSIL.

The CDR3 protein is CASSLYILTGNEQFF. CDR3 DNA, as far as it was read: TGTGCCAGCAGCTTGTATATCCTGACTGGCAATGAG. The rearrangement uses TRBV5-5 and TRBJ2-1; D is undetermined. The CDR3 is cut off 3 residues early in the read; its end comes from the germline J gene. Germline CDR1 reads SGHKS; CDR2 reads YYEKEE (reference sequence). V lost 1 base and J lost 6, with 14 bases in between. There are 15 residues in the CDR3.

The chain's CDR3 is CASSFRLARTDTQYF. Partial CDR3 DNA: TGTGCCAGCAGCTTCCGACTAGCCCGCACAGATACG. The V and J genes are TRBV13 and TRBJ2-3; TRBD2 aligns across 7 bases. Coverage ceases 3 residues before the CDR3 finishes, and the germline J gene fills in the end. With 3 bases clipped from V and 1 base from J, the junction kept 4 bases outside the gene matches. Germline-derived CDR1 and CDR2 are PRHDT and FYEKMQ (reference sequence). This CDR3 spans 15 amino acids. The whole variable domain, remainder taken from reference TRBV13 and TRBJ2-3, is AAGVIQSPRHLIKEKRETATLKCYPIPRHDTVYWYQQGPGQDPQFLISFYEKMQSDKGSIPDRFSAQQFSDYHSELNMSSLELGDSALYFCASSFRLARTDTQYFGPGTRLTVL.

Partial CDR3 DNA: TGCAGTGCTAGAGAGCGGGACAGGTGGGAGACC. It yields the protein CSARERDRWET. The full-length CDR3 reads as CSARERDRWETQYF. J is TRBJ2-5 and V is TRBV20-1; 8 bases match TRBD1. The sequenced fragment ends 3 residues before the CDR3 boundary, so the rest is inferred from the germline J gene. Looked up from germline, CDR1 is DFQATT and CDR2 is SNEGSKA (reference sequence). This CDR3 spans 14 amino acids. Trimming took 0 bases from V and 5 from J; bases not matched to a gene: 5.

CDR3 bases read: TGTGCCAGCAGTAGAGGGACTTTCCACACAGATACG. Its translation: CASSRGTFHTDT. The whole CDR3 sequence is CASSRGTFHTDTQYF. This chain joins TRBV7-2 and TRBJ2-3, with D maybe TRBD2 (6 bases). The read finishes 3 residues shy of the CDR3 end, and the germline J gene is used to complete it. Trimming removed 6 bases from V and 2 bases from J, with 15 bases in between. This CDR3 is built from 15 residues. The germline CDR1 and CDR2 sequences are SGHTA and FQGNSA.

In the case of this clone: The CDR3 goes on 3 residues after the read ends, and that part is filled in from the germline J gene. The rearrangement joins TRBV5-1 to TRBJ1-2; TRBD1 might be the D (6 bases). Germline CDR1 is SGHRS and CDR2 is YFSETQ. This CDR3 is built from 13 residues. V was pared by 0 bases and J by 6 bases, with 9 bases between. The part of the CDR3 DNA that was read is TGCGCCAGCAGCTTGGATAGACAGGATGGC. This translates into CASSLDRQDG. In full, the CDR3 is CASSLDRQDGYTF.

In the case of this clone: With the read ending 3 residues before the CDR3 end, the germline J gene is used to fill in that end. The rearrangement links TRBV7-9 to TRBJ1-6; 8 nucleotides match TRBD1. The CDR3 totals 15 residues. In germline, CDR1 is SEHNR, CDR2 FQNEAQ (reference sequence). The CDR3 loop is CASSLGSDRGAPLHF. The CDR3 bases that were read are TGTGCCAGCAGCTTAGGATCCGACAGGGGTGCCCCC.

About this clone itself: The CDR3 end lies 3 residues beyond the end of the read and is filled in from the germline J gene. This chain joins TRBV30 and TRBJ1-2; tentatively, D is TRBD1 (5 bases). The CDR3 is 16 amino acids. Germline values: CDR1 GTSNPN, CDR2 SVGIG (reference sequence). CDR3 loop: CAWSVQEWEYLRGYTF. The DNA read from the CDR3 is TGTGCCTGGAGTGTACAGGAGTGGGAGTATTTGAGGGGC.

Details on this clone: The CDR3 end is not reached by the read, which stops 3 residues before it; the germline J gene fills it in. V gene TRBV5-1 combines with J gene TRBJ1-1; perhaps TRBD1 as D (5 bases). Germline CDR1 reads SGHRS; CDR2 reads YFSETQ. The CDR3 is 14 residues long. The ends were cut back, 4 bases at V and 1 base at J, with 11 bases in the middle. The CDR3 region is CASSPRGENTEAFF. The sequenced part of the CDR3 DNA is TGCGCCAGCAGCCCGAGGGGCGAGAACACTGAA.

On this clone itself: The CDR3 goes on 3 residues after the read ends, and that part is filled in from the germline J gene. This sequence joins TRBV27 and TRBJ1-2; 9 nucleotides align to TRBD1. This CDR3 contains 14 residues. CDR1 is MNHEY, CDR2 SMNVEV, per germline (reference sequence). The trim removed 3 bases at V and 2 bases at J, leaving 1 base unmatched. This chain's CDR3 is CASSLGTGNYGYTF. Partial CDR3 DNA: TGTGCCAGCAGTTTGGGGACAGGGAACTATGGC.

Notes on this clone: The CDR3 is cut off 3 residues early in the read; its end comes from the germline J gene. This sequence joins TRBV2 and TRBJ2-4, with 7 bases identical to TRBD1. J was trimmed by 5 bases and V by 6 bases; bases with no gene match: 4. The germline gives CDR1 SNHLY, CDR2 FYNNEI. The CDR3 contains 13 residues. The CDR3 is CASRVDRENIQYF. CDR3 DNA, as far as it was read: TGTGCCAGCAGGGTAGACAGGGAAAACATT. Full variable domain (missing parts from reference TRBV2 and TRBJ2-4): EPEVTQTPSHQVTQMGQEVILRCVPISNHLYFYWYRQILGQKVEFLVSFYNNEISEKSEIFDDQFSVERPDGSNFTLKIRSTKLEDSAMYFCASRVDRENIQYFGAGTRLSVL.

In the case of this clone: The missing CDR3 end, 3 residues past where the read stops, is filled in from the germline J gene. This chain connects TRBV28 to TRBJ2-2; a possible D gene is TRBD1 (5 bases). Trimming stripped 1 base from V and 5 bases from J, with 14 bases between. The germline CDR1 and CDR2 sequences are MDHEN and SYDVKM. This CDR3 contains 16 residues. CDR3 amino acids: CASSLLKNRKTGELFF. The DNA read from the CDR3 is TGTGCCAGCAGTTTATTAAAAAACAGGAAGACCGGGGAG.

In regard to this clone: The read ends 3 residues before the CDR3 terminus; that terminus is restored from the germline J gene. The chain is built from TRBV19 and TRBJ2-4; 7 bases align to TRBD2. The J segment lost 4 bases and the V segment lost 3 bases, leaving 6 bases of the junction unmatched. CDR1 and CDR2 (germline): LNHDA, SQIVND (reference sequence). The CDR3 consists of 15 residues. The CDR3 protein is CASSIGEGSKNIQYF. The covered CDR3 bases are TGTGCCAGTAGTATCGGGGAGGGATCGAAAAACATT.

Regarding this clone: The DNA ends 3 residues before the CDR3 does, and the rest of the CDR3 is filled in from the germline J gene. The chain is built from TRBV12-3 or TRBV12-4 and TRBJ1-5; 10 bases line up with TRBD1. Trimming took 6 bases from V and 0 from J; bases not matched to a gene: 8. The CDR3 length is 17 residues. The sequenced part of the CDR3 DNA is TGTGCCAGCAGCTCCGGGACAGGGGTATATAGCAATCAGCCC. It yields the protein CASSSGTGVYSNQP. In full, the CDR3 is CASSSGTGVYSNQPQHF.

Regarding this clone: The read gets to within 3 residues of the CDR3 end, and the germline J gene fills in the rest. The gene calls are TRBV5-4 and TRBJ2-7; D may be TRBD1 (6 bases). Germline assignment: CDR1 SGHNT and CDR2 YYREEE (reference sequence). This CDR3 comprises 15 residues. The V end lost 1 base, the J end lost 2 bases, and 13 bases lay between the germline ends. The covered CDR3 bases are TGTGCCAGCAGCTTGTGGGGCAGGGGAACCTACGAG. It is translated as CASSLWGRGTYE. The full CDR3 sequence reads CASSLWGRGTYEQYF.

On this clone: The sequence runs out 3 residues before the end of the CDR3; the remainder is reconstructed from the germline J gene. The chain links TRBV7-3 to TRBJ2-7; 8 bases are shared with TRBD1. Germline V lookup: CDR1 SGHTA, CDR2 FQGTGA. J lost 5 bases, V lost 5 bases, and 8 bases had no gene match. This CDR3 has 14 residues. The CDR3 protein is CASSPQTGVDEQYF. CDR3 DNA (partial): TGTGCCAGCAGCCCCCAGACAGGGGTCGACGAG.

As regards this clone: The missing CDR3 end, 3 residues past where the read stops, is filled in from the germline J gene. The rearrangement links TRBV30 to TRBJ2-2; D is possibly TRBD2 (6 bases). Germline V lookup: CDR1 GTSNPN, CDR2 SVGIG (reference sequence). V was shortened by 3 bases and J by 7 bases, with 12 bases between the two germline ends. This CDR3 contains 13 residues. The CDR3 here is CAWRRELSGELFF. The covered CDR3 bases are TGTGCCTGGAGGCGGGAATTGAGCGGGGAG.

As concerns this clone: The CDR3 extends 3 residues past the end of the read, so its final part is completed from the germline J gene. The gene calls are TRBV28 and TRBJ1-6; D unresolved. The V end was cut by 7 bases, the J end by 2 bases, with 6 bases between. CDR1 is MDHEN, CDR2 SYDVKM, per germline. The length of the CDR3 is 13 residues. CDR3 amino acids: CASTPTYNSPLHF. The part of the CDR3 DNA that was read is TGTGCCAGCACTCCTACCTATAATTCACCC.